A selection of T cell receptor beta chains follows, all from one sample in a study of cytomegalovirus exposure and HLA in healthy donors. Clones were sequenced by immunoSEQ multiplex PCR, and TCRdb holds only the in-frame ones, with some missing. This table holds roughly 100,000 clones, 70% to 75% found once. The sequenced sample was PBMCs. These TCRs come from a woman aged 18-29 years in good health and CMV-seropositive. The CDR3 runs from the conserved cysteine through the conserved F or W. D genes are given only for firm matches. Clone size is stated in some rows and not others, as once, few, many or a class when expanded.

V gene	clone size	J gene	CDR3 length	D gene	CDR3 DNA	CDR3 protein
TRBV19	-	TRBJ2-7	14	-	TGTGCCAGTAGTCCCTGGACACTTTCCTACGAGCAGTACTTC	CASSPWTLSYEQYF
TRBV2	-	TRBJ1-2	14	TRBD1	TGTGCCAGCAACCGGGACAGATCTAACTATGGCTACACCTTC	CASNRDRSNYGYTF
TRBV9	-	TRBJ2-7	11	-	TGTGCCAGCAGCTCGTACTACGAGCAGTACTTC	CASSSYYEQYF
TRBV7-3	-	TRBJ1-1	13	-	TGTGCCAGCAGCTTACTCCGGAGCACTGAAGCTTTCTTT	CASSLLRSTEAFF
TRBV9	-	TRBJ2-7	15	-	TGTGCCAGCAGCGCCTCCGGGACTCCCTCCTACGAGCAGTACTTC	CASSASGTPSYEQYF
TRBV25-1	-	TRBJ2-5	17	TRBD2	TGTGCCAGCAGCGAAAAGCCGAAGGCGGGAGGCTCGGAGACCCAGTACTTC	CASSEKPKAGGSETQYF
TRBV27	-	TRBJ1-2	15	TRBD1	TGTGCCAGCAGTTCCTTGACCAGGACAGGGTATGGCTACACCTTC	CASSSLTRTGYGYTF
TRBV7-2	-	TRBJ2-2	15	-	TGTGCCAGCAGCTTACGACAGATTAACACCGGGGAGCTGTTTTTT	CASSLRQINTGELFF
TRBV2	-	TRBJ2-7	15	-	TGTGCCAGCAGTGAAAGGATGACAGACGCCTACGAGCAGTACTTC	CASSERMTDAYEQYF
TRBV13	-	TRBJ1-5	15	-	TGTGCCAGCAGCCTCCGGGACTCTGGCAATCAGCCCCAGCATTTT	CASSLRDSGNQPQHF
TRBV5-4	-	TRBJ2-3	13	-	TGTGCCAGCAGCTCAGACTCCACAGATACGCAGTATTTT	CASSSDSTDTQYF
TRBV4-3	-	TRBJ2-5	14	-	TGCGCCAGCAGCCCGCTGAGCGGCCAAGAGACCCAGTACTTC	CASSPLSGQETQYF
TRBV7-8	-	TRBJ2-7	16	-	TGTGCCAGCAGCTTAGCAAGGCTAGCCGGTACCTACGAGCAGTACTTC	CASSLARLAGTYEQYF
TRBV27	-	TRBJ2-7	14	-	TGTGCCAGCAGTTTATCCGGGAACTCCTACGAGCAGTACTTC	CASSLSGNSYEQYF
TRBV5-6	few	TRBJ2-1	14	-	TGTGCCAGCAGCCCGTTCTTCGAGTACAATGAGCAGTTCTTC	CASSPFFEYNEQFF
TRBV5-4	few	TRBJ1-1	13	-	TGTGCCAGCAGCTTCAGGGACTCCACTGAAGCTTTCTTT	CASSFRDSTEAFF
TRBV7-9	-	TRBJ2-5	12	-	TGTGCCAGCTCGGACGCAGGGGAGACCCAGTACTTC	CASSDAGETQYF
TRBV5-6	-	TRBJ1-5	14	-	TGTGCCAGCAGCTTGGGACAGAGCAATCAGCCCCAGCATTTT	CASSLGQSNQPQHF
TRBV18	-	TRBJ1-1	15	-	TGTGCCAGCTCACCACCGATTTCACCAGGGGTTGAAGCTTTCTTT	CASSPPISPGVEAFF
TRBV6-5	-	TRBJ2-1	13	-	TGTGCCAGCAGGTCGGCAGGGTACAATGAGCAGTTCTTC	CASRSAGYNEQFF
TRBV19	-	TRBJ1-2	16	TRBD1	TGTGCCAGTAGTATGTATTTGGGACAGGGTAACTATGGCTACACCTTC	CASSMYLGQGNYGYTF
TRBV30	-	TRBJ1-2	13	-	TGTGCCTGGAGTGCTGGGCTTAACTATGGCTACACCTTC	CAWSAGLNYGYTF
TRBV6-1	-	TRBJ2-7	13	-	TGTGCCACCAGGGGAGGAAATCTCTACGAGCAGTACTTC	CATRGGNLYEQYF
TRBV7-9	-	TRBJ1-1	12	-	TGTGCCAGCAGCCCGGCGGTCACTGAAGCTTTCTTT	CASSPAVTEAFF
TRBV5-1	-	TRBJ1-2	15	TRBD1	TGCGCCAGCAGCCCCCAGGGGACAGGGTTCGATGGCTACACCTTC	CASSPQGTGFDGYTF
TRBV9	-	TRBJ1-1	17	TRBD1	TGTGCCAGCAGCGAGGGGGCGGGAAGGTGGTTTGGCACTGAAGCTTTCTTT	CASSEGAGRWFGTEAFF
TRBV28	-	TRBJ1-2	15	TRBD1	TGTGCCAGCAGGCGATCACCGGGACAGATATATGGCTACACCTTC	CASRRSPGQIYGYTF
TRBV11-1	once	TRBJ2-1	15	-	TGTGCCAGCAGCGTTGGAGGGTCGACCTACAATGAGCAGTTCTTC	CASSVGGSTYNEQFF
TRBV11-2	-	TRBJ2-7	15	TRBD2	TGTGCCAGCAGCTTTGGACTAGCGGGAAGGGACGAGCAGTACTTC	CASSFGLAGRDEQYF
TRBV28	-	TRBJ1-2	12	-	TGTGCCAGCATAACCGGGGGGTATGGCTACACCTTC	CASITGGYGYTF
TRBV9	-	TRBJ2-5	16	-	TGTGCCAGCAGCGTAGGGAGTCTAGCCCTCGGAGAGACCCAGTACTTC	CASSVGSLALGETQYF
TRBV5-1	-	TRBJ2-3	16	TRBD2	TGCGCCAGCAGCCTCCCGAGCGGGAAGGTGGGGGATACGCAGTATTTT	CASSLPSGKVGDTQYF
TRBV7-2	-	TRBJ2-7	14	TRBD2	TGTGCCAGCAGCCAACCGGGACTAGCCTACGAGCAGTACTTC	CASSQPGLAYEQYF
TRBV9	-	TRBJ2-1	15	TRBD2	TGTGCCAGCAGCCCGGCTAGCGGGATCTACAATGAGCAGTTCTTC	CASSPASGIYNEQFF
TRBV9	few	TRBJ1-2	13	-	TGTGCCAGCAGCGTATCAGGGCTCTATGGCTACACCTTC	CASSVSGLYGYTF
TRBV4-1	-	TRBJ1-3	18	TRBD1	TGCGCCAGCAGCCTACGTACAGGGGATTTCCTCTCTGGAAACACCATATATTTT	CASSLRTGDFLSGNTIYF
TRBV9	few	TRBJ1-2	16	TRBD1	TGTGCCAGCAGCGTAGATGTCCAGGACAGGGCGGAGGGCTACACCTTC	CASSVDVQDRAEGYTF
TRBV5-6	-	TRBJ2-7	15	TRBD1	TGTGCCAGCAGCTTGGAGGCGACAGGGCCCTACGAGCAGTACTTC	CASSLEATGPYEQYF
TRBV7-2	-	TRBJ1-5	14	-	TGTGCCAGCAGCTTAGGAGAACCAAATCAGCCCCAGCATTTT	CASSLGEPNQPQHF
TRBV5-5	-	TRBJ2-7	16	-	TGTGCCAGCAGCTTGGCTCCGACAGGTCAACGGGGCGAGCAGTACTTC	CASSLAPTGQRGEQYF
TRBV4-1	-	TRBJ2-7	15	TRBD1	TGCGCCAGCAGCCAGGGACAGGCGGCCAGCTACGAGCAGTACTTC	CASSQGQAASYEQYF
TRBV7-2	-	TRBJ1-4	15	TRBD1	TGTGCCAGCAGCGATCGGACAGGGCTTTTAGAAAAACTGTTTTTT	CASSDRTGLLEKLFF
TRBV27	-	TRBJ1-1	15	-	TGTGCCAGCAGTTTCTCACTTTCGATGAACACTGAAGCTTTCTTT	CASSFSLSMNTEAFF
TRBV5-1	-	TRBJ2-1	16	TRBD2	TGCGCCAGCAGCAATGGCCGGACTAGCGGCTACAATGAGCAGTTCTTC	CASSNGRTSGYNEQFF
TRBV7-2	few	TRBJ2-7	15	TRBD1	TGTGCCAGCAGCTTAGAGACAGGGACCTCCTACGAGCAGTACTTC	CASSLETGTSYEQYF
TRBV7-9	few	TRBJ1-5	13	-	TGTGCCAGCAGTTCAAATAGCAATCAGCCCCAGCATTTT	CASSSNSNQPQHF
TRBV4-3	-	TRBJ1-5	16	-	TGCGCCAGCAGCCAGGCCACAGGGATGGGCAATCAGCCCCAGCATTTT	CASSQATGMGNQPQHF
TRBV6-4	-	TRBJ2-3	16	-	TGTGCCAGCAGTGATGGGACGGGGGTCGTCACAGATACGCAGTATTTT	CASSDGTGVVTDTQYF
TRBV18	-	TRBJ1-1	15	-	TGTGCCAGCTCACCCCCTCGTGCAGTGAACACTGAAGCTTTCTTT	CASSPPRAVNTEAFF
TRBV18	once	TRBJ2-3	14	-	TGTGCCAGCTCACCAGTCCCAGGCACAGATACGCAGTATTTT	CASSPVPGTDTQYF
TRBV28	-	TRBJ1-2	14	TRBD1	TGTGCCAGCAACTGGGACAGGGAGGTGGATGGCTACACCTTC	CASNWDREVDGYTF
TRBV2	-	TRBJ1-1	12	-	TGTGCCAGCAAAGCGGGGACCACTGAAGCTTTCTTT	CASKAGTTEAFF